One sample yielded the 23 T cell receptor beta chains listed below, sequenced in a study of regulatory T cells in long-lasting Graves disease. Relying on iRepertoire HTBI primers and Arm-PCR of CDR3 regions, the team built TCR beta libraries. From the multiplex PCR reads, TCRdb called clonotypes with MiXCR, one entry per CDR3 protein. The table has 350,000 to 450,000 distinct CDR3 sequences, 15% seen once. Time point noted: newly diagnosed GD, antithyroid drugs for less than 3 months. Preparation of the TCR library used RNA extracted from PBMCs. The same data also contributed to another study, on T cells in Graves' hyperthyroidism and ophthalmopathy.

The source was peripheral blood mononuclear cells (PBMCs), collected at new diagnosis, from a patient treated with antithyroid drugs. These TCRs come from a woman aged 40 to 55 with Graves disease.

J is TRBJ1-2 and V is TRBV19; TRBD1 aligns across 7 bases. Per the germline V gene, CDR1 is LNHDA and CDR2 is SQIVND (reference sequence). The CDR3 is made up of 15 amino acids. V trimming: 7 bases; J trimming: 4 bases; junction bases outside the gene matches: 12. The CDR3 region is CASNPLGTVSYGYTF. CDR3 coding DNA: TGTGCCAGTAACCCGTTGGGGACAGTTTCCTATGGCTACACCTTC.

In its sample, this clonotype was seen a few times. The chain carries TRBV5-1 and TRBJ2-3; D unresolved. V lost 1 base, J lost 5 bases, and 11 bases lay in between. Germline CDR1 is SGHRS and CDR2 is YFSETQ. The CDR3 is made up of 14 amino acids. The CDR3 sequence: CASSLTQSGDTQYF. For the CDR3, the DNA is TGCGCCAGCAGCTTGACTCAATCGGGAGATACGCAGTATTTT.

This clonotype has a count of ten or more. V is TRBV12-3 or TRBV12-4 and J is TRBJ2-5; 9 positions agree with TRBD2. V gave up 6 bases and J gave up 5 bases; unmatched junction bases: 7. The CDR3 spans 14 residues. The chain's CDR3 is CASSQGTSWETQYF. CDR3 in DNA: TGTGCCAGCAGCCAGGGGACTAGCTGGGAGACCCAGTACTTC.

This clonotype was seen many times. The junction does not match germline at one end; this may be a read error. The rearrangement uses TRBV5-1 and TRBJ2-3, with 9 bases lining up with TRBD1. Germline lookup yields CDR1 SGHRS and CDR2 YFSETQ. The CDR3 extends over 15 amino acids. The CDR3 spells CASRRTGGSTDTQYF. CDR3 nucleotide sequence: TGTGCCAGCAGAAGAACAGGGGGCAGCACAGATACGCAGTATTTT.

This clonotype has a single count. This chain connects TRBV2 to TRBJ2-5; a weak D match, TRBD2 (6 bases). There are 15 residues in the CDR3. Trimming removed 4 bases from V and 3 bases from J, with 15 bases in between. The germline V gene has CDR1 SNHLY and CDR2 FYNNEI. As DNA, the CDR3 is TGTGCCAGCAGTGTGGGCGGGATCCCAGAAGAGACCCAGTACTTC. It yields the protein CASSVGGIPEETQYF.

The sample holds many counts of this clonotype. The chain employs TRBV5-4 and TRBJ2-2; 7 bases align to TRBD1. Germline V gene data show CDR1 as SGHNT and CDR2 as YYREEE (reference sequence). The CDR3 covers 15 residues. After removal of 4 bases from V and 5 bases from J, the junction contained 8 bases not matched to a gene. The CDR3 nucleotides are TGTGCCAGCAGCCGCCGGGACAGTCAAACCGGGGAGCTGTTTTTT. It specifies CASSRRDSQTGELFF.

This clonotype was detected a few times. V gene TRBV10-3 combines with J gene TRBJ2-3; 8 bases line up with TRBD1. CDR1 ENHRY and CDR2 SYGVKD come from the germline V gene. This CDR3 is 14 amino acids long. J gave up 1 base and V 6 bases, and 3 bases lay outside the gene matches. Here the CDR3 reads CAIRATGGTDTQYF. DNA of the CDR3: TGTGCCATCAGAGCGACAGGGGGCACAGATACGCAGTATTTT.

This clonotype was seen many times. The V gene is TRBV9, the J gene TRBJ2-1; 8 nucleotides align to TRBD2. The germline gives CDR1 SGDLS, CDR2 YYNGEE. The J segment lost 6 bases and the V segment lost 3 bases, leaving 5 bases of the junction unmatched. The CDR3 sequence is 14 residues long. The CDR3 is CASSAGLGLNEQFF. The CDR3 nucleotides are TGTGCCAGCAGCGCGGGACTAGGGCTCAATGAGCAGTTCTTC.

A few counts support this clonotype. A single base separates this from a much larger clone, so it may be a read error. No conserved phenylalanine or tryptophan is present at the end of the CDR3, so a read error is the likely explanation. The J gene is TRBJ1-1, the V gene TRBV28; D might be TRBD1 (5 bases). The germline gives CDR1 MDHEN, CDR2 SYDVKM. V was trimmed by 4 bases and J by 4 bases, leaving 16 bases between them. The CDR3 totals 15 residues. The CDR3 protein is CASSSPGTELTEAFL. The CDR3 coding sequence is TGTGCCAGCAGTTCCCCCGGGACGGAACTCACTGAAGCTTTCCTT.

A word on this clonotype: A clone one base away is much larger, so this may be a read error. CDR3 region: CASSPRTGRKQETLYF. The CDR3 bases are TGCGCCAGCAGCCCGCGGACAGGGCGCAAACAAGAGACCCTGTACTTC. The J gene is TRBJ2-5, the V gene TRBV5-1, with 8 bases lining up with TRBD1. The CDR3 is 16 amino acids. CDR1 is SGHRS and CDR2 is YFSETQ in the germline V gene.

In its sample, this clonotype was seen many times. In DNA, the CDR3 is TGTGCCAGCGGCCAGGGGGCCTATGGCTACACCTTC. Translated, it gives CASGQGAYGYTF. This chain links TRBV6-1 with TRBJ1-2, with 8 positions matching TRBD1. The CDR3 runs to 12 residues. Unmatched junction bases numbered 3, after V lost 8 bases and J lost 4 bases. The germline gives CDR1 MNHNS, CDR2 SASEGT.

This clonotype was counted many times. The CDR3 is CASSQVRGSYEQYF. CDR3 in DNA: TGTGCCAGCAGCCAAGTAAGGGGCTCCTACGAGCAGTACTTC. J is TRBJ2-7 and V is TRBV3-1, with D maybe TRBD1 (5 bases). Trimming cost V 1 base and J 0 bases, with 7 bases left between them. The CDR3 loop spans 14 amino acids. Germline loops: CDR1 LGHDT, CDR2 YNNKEL (reference sequence).

This clonotype was counted a few times. The chain has TRBV7-9 and TRBJ2-1; tentatively, D is TRBD1 (8 bases). Trimming pared 6 bases from V and 2 bases from J, leaving 26 bases between. The CDR3 runs to 19 residues. The germline gives CDR1 SEHNR, CDR2 FQNEAQ (reference sequence). The CDR3 nucleotides are TGTGCCAGCAGTTCGGACAGGGAGGGGATGGGAGGACCCTACAATGAGCAGTTCTTC. This codes for CASSSDREGMGGPYNEQFF. Full variable domain (outside the CDR3, taken from reference TRBV7-9 and TRBJ2-1): DTGVSQNPRHKITKRGQNVTFRCDPISEHNRLYWYRQTLGQGPEFLTYFQNEAQLEKSRLLSDRFSAERPKGSFSTLEIQRTEQGDSAMYLCASSSDREGMGGPYNEQFFGPGTRLTVL.

As for this clonotype: A much larger clone lies a single base off, so this may be a read error. This CDR3 fails to terminate in the conserved phenylalanine or tryptophan, so it likely reflects a read error. The V and J genes are TRBV3-1 and TRBJ2-7; no firm D call. Trimming shortened V by 2 bases and J by 3 bases, and 11 bases separated the two germline ends. Germline V gene data show CDR1 as LGHDT and CDR2 as YNNKEL (reference sequence). CDR3 length equals 14 residues. In DNA form, the CDR3 reads TGTGCCAGCAGCCAACAATTACACAGCTACGAGCAGTACTCC. It encodes CASSQQLHSYEQYS.

This clonotype was detected a few times. The CDR3 loop reads CASSQKGNSPLHF. The CDR3 nucleotides read TGTGCCAGCAGCCAAAAAGGAAATTCACCCCTCCACTTT. This chain connects TRBV3-1 to TRBJ1-6; no reliable D call. The CDR3 runs 13 residues. Germline loops: CDR1 LGHDT, CDR2 YNNKEL (reference sequence). Trimming removed 2 bases at V and 7 bases at J, with 6 bases between.

This clonotype came up a few times. The chain carries TRBV5-1 and TRBJ2-1; 7 bases align to TRBD1. This CDR3 has 15 amino acids. Trimming cost V 1 base and J 5 bases; bases outside gene matches: 6. Germline CDR1 SGHRS, CDR2 YFSETQ. CDR3 coding DNA: TGCGCCAGCAGCTTGAAAGGGGGCGCAAACAATGAGCAGTTCTTC. Its translation is CASSLKGGANNEQFF.

In this sample, this clonotype turned up a few times. J is TRBJ2-3 and V is TRBV20-1; possibly TRBD2 for D (6 bases). Germline assignment: CDR1 DFQATT and CDR2 SNEGSKA (reference sequence). V was cut by 3 bases and J by 2 bases, with 21 bases left in between. The CDR3 loop spans 17 amino acids. CDR3 residues: CSASLGRMEWFTDTQYF. The CDR3 coding sequence is TGCAGTGCTAGTCTTGGGAGGATGGAATGGTTCACAGATACGCAGTATTTT.

This clonotype was recorded many times. This chain connects TRBV10-3 to TRBJ1-1; D not certain. The CDR3 covers 15 residues. CDR1 is ENHRY and CDR2 is SYGVKD in the germline V gene. V was clipped by 6 bases and J by 1 base, with 15 bases between them. CDR3 in DNA: TGTGCCATCAGCGCGGACCCTAAGCAGAACACTGAAGCTTTCTTT. Protein product: CAISADPKQNTEAFF.

The genes are TRBV28 and TRBJ1-2, with a possible D match to TRBD1 (6 bases). The ends were cut back, 7 bases at V and 8 bases at J, with 17 bases in the middle. There are 13 residues in the CDR3. CDR1 is MDHEN, CDR2 SYDVKM, per germline. CDR3 protein: CASNKGGGKGYTF. For the CDR3, the DNA is TGTGCCAGCAATAAAGGGGGGGGGAAGGGCTACACCTTC.

The table lists this clonotype with many counts. This chain connects TRBV7-9 to TRBJ1-1; D unresolved. V lost 4 bases, J lost 6 bases, and 18 bases lay in between. Germline CDR1 reads SEHNR; CDR2 reads FQNEAQ (reference sequence). The CDR3 contains 15 residues. CDR3 amino acids: CASSSDASYSAEAFF. DNA for the CDR3: TGTGCCAGCAGCTCGGACGCTTCCTATAGCGCTGAAGCTTTCTTT.

There are a few counts of this clonotype. The chain employs TRBV18 and TRBJ2-4; 7 positions match TRBD1. CDR1 KGHSH and CDR2 LQKENI come from the germline V gene. The CDR3 loop spans 16 amino acids. The V gene end was trimmed by 3 bases and the J gene end by 0 bases; junction bases not matched to a gene: 5. The chain's CDR3 is CASSPDRERAKNIQYF. In DNA form, the CDR3 reads TGTGCCAGCTCACCTGACAGGGAGAGAGCCAAAAACATTCAGTACTTC. Using reference TRBV18 and TRBJ2-4 for the parts outside the CDR3, the full variable domain is NAGVMQNPRHLVRRRGQEARLRCSPMKGHSHVYWYRQLPEEGLKFMVYLQKENIIDESGMPKERFSAEFPKEGPSILRIQQVVRGDSAAYFCASSPDRERAKNIQYFGAGTRLSVL.

The rearrangement joins TRBV11-2 to TRBJ2-7; D call uncertain. The CDR3 extends over 15 amino acids. With 0 bases removed from V and 2 bases from J, the gap between germline ends came to 11 bases. Germline V lookup: CDR1 SGHAT, CDR2 FQNNGV. DNA of the CDR3: TGTGCCAGCAGCTTAGAGTCTGCTACCGCCTACGAGCAGTACTTC. This sequence encodes CASSLESATAYEQYF. The full variable domain, rest sourced from reference TRBV11-2 and TRBJ2-7, is EAGVAQSPRYKIIEKRQSVAFWCNPISGHATLYWYQQILGQGPKLLIQFQNNGVVDDSQLPKDRFSAERLKGVDSTLKIQPAKLEDSAVYLCASSLESATAYEQYFGPGTRLTVT.

This clonotype was seen repeatedly, ten times or more. This sequence joins TRBV2 and TRBJ2-6, with 9 bases identical to TRBD1. J lost 2 bases, V lost 6 bases, and 14 bases had no gene match. Germline CDR1 and CDR2: SNHLY and FYNNEI. The CDR3 is 19 residues long. CDR3 sequence: CASRALIPDRGAGANVLTF. For the CDR3, the DNA is TGTGCCAGCAGGGCCCTCATCCCCGACAGGGGGGCTGGGGCCAACGTCCTGACTTTC.